Sequencing of this T cell receptor (beta chain) was carried out in a study of shared clonotypes between healthy human individuals. Background on the study: A donor's plate count was three for CD4 naive and three for CD4 memory; CD8 naive had two and CD8 memory one.

V was cut by 4 bases and J by 5 bases, with 15 bases left in between. CDR1 SGHRS and CDR2 YFSETQ come from the germline V gene. The CDR3 totals 14 residues. The table came from immunoSEQ multiplex PCR; TCRdb's copy has only in-frame clones and leaves some out. The profile shows fewer than 400,000 clones, roughly 70% of them singletons. Regarding the study as a whole: Relative to memory subsets, naive subsets generally showed larger estimated richness.

Each donor was a Caucasian adult residing in Nashville, Tennessee. In the case of this clone: The antigen is not known.

The source of this sequence is a man between 25 and 39 years old in good health. The chain employs TRBV5-1 and TRBJ1-1; D may be TRBD1 (6 bases). Sequencing was done on a sample of memory CD4+ T cells sorted from blood. Subset of the sample: CD45RA-negative fraction. DNA for the CDR3: TGCGCCAGCAGCGGCATAACTCAGGGGACTGAAGCTTTCTTT. This translates into CASSGITQGTEAFF.